This T cell receptor beta chain was observed in a study of CD8 T cells in ankylosing spondylitis. Study findings and constraints: Past research had described some motif variants in reactive arthritis synovial fluid and blood. A motif of several highly homologous TCR beta variants was seen as apparently characteristic of ankylosing spondylitis blood.

From the 5' RACE reads, TCRdb called clonotypes with MiXCR, one entry per CDR3 protein. The sample has about 140,000 distinct CDR3 sequences, roughly 8.4% seen once. This clonotype appeared a single time. Its specificity is not known. The sequencing input was synovial fluid, either unsorted or a sorted T cell fraction (not recorded which). The TCR comes from a male donor with ankylosing spondylitis.

The CDR3 nucleotides are TGTGCCAGCGCCATCGAATCAGGAGGGCGCGCGTTCTTT. Protein: CASAIESGGRAFF. V and J are TRBV27 and TRBJ1-1, with D hard to call. The germline V gene has CDR1 MNHEY and CDR2 SMNVEV (reference sequence). This CDR3 is 13 amino acids long. Trimming stripped 8 bases from V and 14 bases from J, with 24 bases between.